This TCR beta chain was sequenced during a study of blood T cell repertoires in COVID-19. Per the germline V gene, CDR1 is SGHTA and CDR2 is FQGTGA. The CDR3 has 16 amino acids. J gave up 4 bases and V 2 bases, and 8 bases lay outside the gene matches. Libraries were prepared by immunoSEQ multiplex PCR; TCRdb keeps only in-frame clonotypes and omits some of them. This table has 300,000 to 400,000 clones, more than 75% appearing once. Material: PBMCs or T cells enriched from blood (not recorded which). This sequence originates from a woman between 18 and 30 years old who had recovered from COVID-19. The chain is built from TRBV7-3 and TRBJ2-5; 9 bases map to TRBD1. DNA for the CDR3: TGTGCCAGCAGCTTAGGCGGGACAGGGAGTAGAGAGACCCAGTACTTC. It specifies CASSLGGTGSRETQYF.